These 26 T cell receptor beta chains came from one sample sequenced in a study of cytotoxic CD8 clonotypes in ibrutinib-treated CLL. The protocol was immunoSEQ multiplex PCR, while the TCRdb copy is restricted to in-frame clones and leaves out a portion. The sample contains hundreds of thousands of clones, roughly 70% of which appear only once. The input for sequencing was PBMCs, taken after 24 months of ibrutinib treatment. The receptors originated from a human donor with chronic lymphocytic leukemia.

A word on this clone: The same CDR3 arises from other DNA sequences in this sample as well. The chain links TRBV30 to TRBJ2-3; no clear D. Germline V gene lookup returns CDR1 GTSNPN and CDR2 SVGIG (reference sequence). V gave up 0 bases and J gave up 6 bases, with 4 bases separating them. This CDR3 contains 11 residues. This CDR3 is CAWSVWDTQYF. The DNA for the CDR3 is TGTGCCTGGAGTGTGTGGGATACGCAGTATTTT.

The chain is built from TRBV27 and TRBJ1-1; no reliable D call. The CDR3 contains 14 residues. Trimming removed 5 bases from V and 5 bases from J, with 15 bases in between. In germline, CDR1 is MNHEY, CDR2 SMNVEV (reference sequence). CDR3 in amino acids: CASSPLVEMTEAFF. DNA of the CDR3: TGTGCCAGCAGTCCACTAGTTGAGATGACTGAAGCTTTCTTT.

The chain joins TRBV28 to TRBJ1-1; TRBD1 is a possible D gene (5 bases). The CDR3 sequence is 13 residues long. From germline, CDR1 is MDHEN and CDR2 SYDVKM. Trimming shortened V by 7 bases and J by 7 bases, and 16 bases separated the two germline ends. The CDR3 spells CASTVGPTNEAFF. In DNA, the CDR3 is TGTGCCAGCACCGTGGGGCCAACCAATGAAGCTTTCTTT.

The rearrangement links TRBV7-3 to TRBJ2-1, with D possibly matching TRBD1 (5 bases). Trimming left V 5 bases short and J 5 bases short, with 10 bases between. This CDR3 has 13 residues. Germline CDR1 and CDR2: SGHTA and FQGTGA. The CDR3 DNA follows: TGTGCCAGCAGCCCCTCGACAGACAATGAGCAGTTCTTC. It translates to CASSPSTDNEQFF. Complete variable domain (other parts from reference TRBV7-3 and TRBJ2-1): GAGVSQTPSNKVTEKGKYVELRCDPISGHTALYWYRQSLGQGPEFLIYFQGTGAADDSGLPNDRFFAVRPEGSVSTLKIQRTERGDSAVYLCASSPSTDNEQFFGPGTRLTVL.

J is TRBJ2-1 and V is TRBV4-3; 10 nucleotides match TRBD2. The ends lost 0 bases at V and 9 bases at J; junction bases unmatched: 8. Germline V CDR1 and CDR2: LGHNA, YSLEER. The CDR3 runs 16 residues. This CDR3 reads CASSQDTSGRAGEQFF. The CDR3, as DNA: TGCGCCAGCAGCCAAGATACCAGCGGGAGGGCGGGTGAGCAGTTCTTC.

The table lists this clone with a count of one. V gene TRBV28 combines with J gene TRBJ2-7; 8 bases agree with TRBD2. This CDR3 spans 24 amino acids. Trimming removed 4 bases from V and 6 bases from J; junction bases left unmatched: 38. The germline gives CDR1 MDHEN, CDR2 SYDVKM. This CDR3 is CASSSSQDLYHGVTLWGLVREQYF. The CDR3 coding sequence is TGTGCCAGCAGTTCATCACAGGACTTGTATCATGGTGTAACATTGTGGGGACTAGTACGCGAGCAGTACTTC.

This chain connects TRBV14 to TRBJ1-1; D gene unclear. Per the germline V gene, CDR1 is SGHDN and CDR2 is FVKESK. This CDR3 contains 17 residues. Deletions cut 0 bases from V and 1 base from J, with 15 bases between. The chain's CDR3 is CASSQEGLGRGNTEAFF. The CDR3 DNA follows: TGTGCCAGCAGCCAAGAGGGTTTAGGGAGAGGGAACACTGAAGCTTTCTTT.

The chain is built from TRBV7-9 and TRBJ2-7; D remains unclear. The ends were cut back, 1 base at V and 3 bases at J, with 7 bases in the middle. CDR3 length: 13 residues. CDR1 is SEHNR and CDR2 is FQNEAQ in the germline V gene (reference sequence). The CDR3 reads CASSLDSFYEQYF. The DNA for the CDR3 is TGTGCCAGCAGCTTAGATAGTTTCTACGAGCAGTACTTC.

CDR3: CASSLAGPSYGYTF. The CDR3 DNA reads TGTGCCAGCAGCTTGGCGGGACCGAGCTATGGCTACACCTTC. The rearrangement links TRBV5-4 to TRBJ1-2, with D possibly TRBD1 on 5 matching bases. The CDR3 sequence is 14 residues long. Trimming took 0 bases from V and 4 from J, leaving 10 bases between them. Germline V gene sequence: CDR1 SGHNT, CDR2 YYREEE (reference sequence).

The chain uses TRBV27 and TRBJ2-1; the D is unclear. V lost 3 bases and J lost 5, with 8 bases in between. Germline assignment: CDR1 MNHEY and CDR2 SMNVEV (reference sequence). CDR3 length: 13 residues. The CDR3 loop reads CASSFGRNNEQFF. The CDR3 DNA sequence: TGTGCCAGCAGTTTTGGCAGAAACAATGAGCAGTTCTTC.

J is TRBJ2-2 and V is TRBV10-3; no clear D. V lost 1 base, J lost 3 bases, and 6 bases lay in between. Germline CDR1 ENHRY, CDR2 SYGVKD. This CDR3 contains 14 residues. The CDR3 loop reads CAISELEYTGELFF. The CDR3 coding sequence is TGTGCCATCAGTGAGTTGGAGTACACCGGGGAGCTGTTTTTT.

The chain carries TRBV19 and TRBJ1-2; no reliable D call. V lost 3 bases, J lost 7 bases, and 9 bases lay in between. This CDR3 has 12 amino acids. Germline CDR1 LNHDA, CDR2 SQIVND (reference sequence). The CDR3 protein is CASSIVGSGYTF. CDR3 nucleotide sequence: TGTGCCAGTAGTATCGTAGGGAGTGGCTACACCTTC.

This clone appeared a few times. V gene TRBV5-6 combines with J gene TRBJ2-3; unclear D gene. The CDR3 runs 16 residues. Between the trimmed V and J ends, which lost 1 base and 0 bases, there was a span of 12 bases. The germline CDR1 and CDR2 sequences are SGHDT and YYEEEE. CDR3 sequence reads: CASSLNPIYSTDTQYF. The CDR3 DNA follows: TGTGCCAGCAGCTTGAATCCGATCTACAGCACAGATACGCAGTATTTT.

This clone was observed a single time. This chain joins TRBV7-2 and TRBJ2-1; D may be TRBD1 (6 bases). Germline V gene sequence: CDR1 SGHTA, CDR2 FQGNSA. Deletions cut 1 base from V and 10 bases from J, with 11 bases between. The CDR3 is 13 residues long. In DNA form, the CDR3 reads TGTGCCAGCAGCTTAGTGATGGGGGCAGAGCAGTTCTTC. It yields the protein CASSLVMGAEQFF.

This clone was seen once. The rearrangement links TRBV23-1 to TRBJ2-1; TRBD1 aligns across 7 bases. TRBV23-1 is filed as an ORF, its function uncertain. J lost 4 bases, V lost 0 bases, and 6 bases had no gene match. The CDR3 runs to 16 residues. The CDR3 loop reads CASSQSTGQLYNEQFF. The CDR3 coding sequence is TGCGCCAGCAGTCAATCGACGGGACAGTTATACAATGAGCAGTTCTTC.

The chain joins TRBV7-9 to TRBJ2-7, with D tentatively TRBD2 (6 bases). This CDR3 is 17 amino acids long. Germline CDR1 and CDR2: SEHNR and FQNEAQ (reference sequence). V was shortened by 0 bases and J by 4 bases, with 19 bases between the two germline ends. CDR3: CASSLASGGASRYEQYF. The CDR3 DNA reads as TGTGCCAGCAGCTTAGCTAGCGGAGGGGCCTCTAGATACGAGCAGTACTTC.

A single count supports this clone. This chain links TRBV29-1 with TRBJ1-4, with unresolved D. The V gene's germline CDR1 is SQVTM and CDR2 ANQGSEA. V lost 6 bases and J lost 5, with 13 bases in between. This CDR3 region has 13 residues. The DNA for the CDR3 is TGCAGCGTAACACCTCGGGGAAATGAAAAACTGTTTTTT. It specifies CSVTPRGNEKLFF.

This clone was detected once. This sequence joins TRBV18 and TRBJ2-1; 10 bases fit TRBD2. The CDR3 loop spans 14 amino acids. Germline CDR1 KGHSH, CDR2 LQKENI. After removal of 6 bases from V and 8 bases from J, the junction contained 7 bases not matched to a gene. The CDR3 protein is CASSPSGRAHEQFF. CDR3 bases: TGTGCCAGCTCGCCGAGCGGGAGGGCCCATGAGCAGTTCTTC.

The chain is built from TRBV6-1 and TRBJ1-1; 7 nucleotides match TRBD1. The V gene end was trimmed by 6 bases and the J gene end by 3 bases; junction bases not matched to a gene: 10. Germline V gene data show CDR1 as MNHNS and CDR2 as SASEGT. CDR3 length: 15 amino acids. For the CDR3, the DNA is TGTGCCAGCAGCCGGGGACAGAATAAACACACTGAAGCTTTCTTT. Its translation is CASSRGQNKHTEAFF.

The chain links TRBV9 to TRBJ2-7, with TRBD1 matching 9 bases. The CDR3 consists of 14 residues. Germline V gives CDR1 SGDLS, CDR2 YYNGEE. J was trimmed by 7 bases and V by 0 bases; bases with no gene match: 5. CDR3 in amino acids: CASSVEQGAREQYF. The DNA for the CDR3 is TGTGCCAGCAGCGTAGAACAGGGGGCGAGGGAGCAGTACTTC.

The rearrangement joins TRBV9 to TRBJ2-1, with D tentatively TRBD2 (6 bases). Germline-derived CDR1 and CDR2 are SGDLS and YYNGEE. Between the trimmed V and J ends, which lost 0 bases and 9 bases, there was a span of 13 bases. The CDR3 sequence is 14 residues long. CDR3 sequence (DNA): TGTGCCAGCAGCGTAGTCGGGAGTTCGCTTGAGCAGTTCTTC. Translating it yields CASSVVGSSLEQFF.

The genes are TRBV7-2 and TRBJ2-5; possible D gene TRBD2, 6 bases. Germline-derived CDR1 and CDR2 are SGHTA and FQGNSA. The CDR3 is 14 amino acids. V was clipped by 5 bases and J by 4 bases, with 14 bases between them. CDR3 residues: CASSPRLGRETQYF. CDR3 DNA sequence: TGTGCCAGCAGCCCACGACTAGGGCGAGAGACCCAGTACTTC. Full variable domain (missing parts from reference TRBV7-2 and TRBJ2-5): GAGVSQSPSNKVTEKGKDVELRCDPISGHTALYWYRQSLGQGLEFLIYFQGNSAPDKSGLPSDRFSAERTGGSVSTLTIQRTQQEDSAVYLCASSPRLGRETQYFGPGTRLLVL.

This clone was observed a few times. The chain is built from TRBV6-5 and TRBJ1-5; D unresolved. Germline lookup yields CDR1 MNHEY and CDR2 SVGAGI. V was pared by 4 bases and J by 0 bases, with 10 bases between. The CDR3 loop spans 15 amino acids. CDR3 protein: CASSSQDGSNQPQHF. The DNA of the CDR3 is TGTGCCAGCAGTTCGCAGGACGGTAGCAATCAGCCCCAGCATTTT.

The chain joins TRBV9 to TRBJ2-1, with a weak D call TRBD2 (5 bases). Trimming took 3 bases from V and 4 from J, leaving 14 bases between them. The CDR3 totals 15 residues. Looked up from germline, CDR1 is SGDLS and CDR2 is YYNGEE. CDR3 sequence (DNA): TGTGCCAGCAGCGAAGCGGCCGGGATTTACAATGAGCAGTTCTTC. Residues: CASSEAAGIYNEQFF.

The chain carries TRBV15 and TRBJ2-1, with 9 bases fitting TRBD2. CDR3 length: 16 amino acids. Germline lookup yields CDR1 LNHNV and CDR2 YYDKDF (reference sequence). The V gene end was trimmed by 3 bases and the J gene end by 7 bases; junction bases not matched to a gene: 10. The CDR3 DNA is TGTGCCACCAGCAGTGAACCGGGACTAGCAGGAAATGAGCAGTTCTTC. Translating it yields CATSSEPGLAGNEQFF.

The rearrangement links TRBV11-2 to TRBJ1-2; D uncertain. Trimming cost V 6 bases and J 4 bases, with 12 bases left between them. Germline V gene data show CDR1 as SGHAT and CDR2 as FQNNGV. This CDR3 contains 13 residues. The CDR3 region has the DNA TGTGCCAGCAGTATAAGCAAGGGCTATGGCTACACCTTC. It specifies CASSISKGYGYTF.